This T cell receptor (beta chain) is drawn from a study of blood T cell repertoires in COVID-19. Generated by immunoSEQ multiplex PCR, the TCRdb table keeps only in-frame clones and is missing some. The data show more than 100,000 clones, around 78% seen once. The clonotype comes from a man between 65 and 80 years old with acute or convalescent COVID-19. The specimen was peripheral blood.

DNA for the CDR3: TGTGCCAGCAGCACTATTTCAGGGGAGCTGTTTTTT. Translated: CASSTISGELFF. The V call is TRBV7-8, the J call TRBJ2-2; no clear D gene. Trimming took 5 bases from V and 8 from J, leaving 9 bases between them. This CDR3 spans 12 amino acids. Germline V CDR1 and CDR2: SGHVS, FQNEAQ. Complete variable domain (other parts from reference TRBV7-8 and TRBJ2-2): GAGVSQSPRYKVAKRGQDVALRCDPISGHVSLFWYQQALGQGPEFLTYFQNEAQLDKSGLPSDRFFAERPEGSVSTLKIQRTQQEDSAVYLCASSTISGELFFGEGSRLTVL.